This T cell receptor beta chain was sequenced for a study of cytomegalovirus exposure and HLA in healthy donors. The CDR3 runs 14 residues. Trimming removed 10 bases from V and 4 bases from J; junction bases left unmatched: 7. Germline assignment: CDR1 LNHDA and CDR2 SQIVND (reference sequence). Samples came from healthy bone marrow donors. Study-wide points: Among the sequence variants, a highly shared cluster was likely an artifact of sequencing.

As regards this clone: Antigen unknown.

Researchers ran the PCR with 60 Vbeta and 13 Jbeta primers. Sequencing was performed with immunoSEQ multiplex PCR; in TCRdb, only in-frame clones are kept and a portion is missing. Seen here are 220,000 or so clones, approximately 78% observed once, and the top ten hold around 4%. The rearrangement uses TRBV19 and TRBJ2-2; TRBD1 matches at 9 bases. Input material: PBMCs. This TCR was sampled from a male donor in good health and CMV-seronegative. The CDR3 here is CATRDRVGTGELFF. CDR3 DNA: TGTGCCACAAGGGACAGGGTGGGCACCGGGGAGCTGTTTTTT.